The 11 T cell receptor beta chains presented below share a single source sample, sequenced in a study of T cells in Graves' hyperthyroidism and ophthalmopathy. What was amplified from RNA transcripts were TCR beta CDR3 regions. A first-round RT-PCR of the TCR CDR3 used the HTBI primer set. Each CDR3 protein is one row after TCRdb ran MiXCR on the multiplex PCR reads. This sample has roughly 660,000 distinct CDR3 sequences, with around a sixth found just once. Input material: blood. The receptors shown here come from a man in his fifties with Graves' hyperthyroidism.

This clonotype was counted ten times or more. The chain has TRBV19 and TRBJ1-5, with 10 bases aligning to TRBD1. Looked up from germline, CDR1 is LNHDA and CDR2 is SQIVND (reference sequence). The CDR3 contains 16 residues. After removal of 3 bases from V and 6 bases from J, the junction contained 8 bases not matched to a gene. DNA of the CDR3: TGTGCCAGTAGTATCGCGACAGGGGGCTTCGGTCAGCCCCAGCATTTT. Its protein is CASSIATGGFGQPQHF.

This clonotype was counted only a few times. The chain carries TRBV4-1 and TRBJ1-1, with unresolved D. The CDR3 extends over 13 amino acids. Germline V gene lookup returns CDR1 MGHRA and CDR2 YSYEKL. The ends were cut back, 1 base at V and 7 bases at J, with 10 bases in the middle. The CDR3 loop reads CASSQVFAYEAFF. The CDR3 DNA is TGCGCCAGCAGCCAAGTATTTGCCTATGAAGCTTTCTTT.

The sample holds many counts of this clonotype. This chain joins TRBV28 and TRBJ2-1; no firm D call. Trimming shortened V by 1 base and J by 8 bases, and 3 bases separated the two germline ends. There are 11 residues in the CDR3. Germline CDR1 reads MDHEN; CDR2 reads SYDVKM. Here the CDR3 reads CASSLFYEQFF. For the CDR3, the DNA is TGTGCCAGCAGTTTATTCTATGAGCAGTTCTTC.

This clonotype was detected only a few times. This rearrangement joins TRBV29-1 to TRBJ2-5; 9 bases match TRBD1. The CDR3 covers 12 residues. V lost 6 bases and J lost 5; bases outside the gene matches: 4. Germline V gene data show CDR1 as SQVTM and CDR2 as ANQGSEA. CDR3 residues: CSVYRGPETQYF. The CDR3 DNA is TGCAGCGTCTACAGGGGGCCGGAGACCCAGTACTTC. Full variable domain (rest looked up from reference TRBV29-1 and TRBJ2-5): SAVISQKPSRDICQRGTSLTIQCQVDSQVTMMFWYRQQPGQSLTLIATANQGSEATYESGFVIDKFPISRPNLTFSTLTVSNMSPEDSSIYLCSVYRGPETQYFGPGTRLLVL.

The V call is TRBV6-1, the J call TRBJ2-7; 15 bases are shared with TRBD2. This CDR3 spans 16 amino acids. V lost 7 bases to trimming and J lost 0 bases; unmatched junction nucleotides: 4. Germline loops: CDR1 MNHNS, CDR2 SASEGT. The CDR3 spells CASTGLAGGASYEQYF. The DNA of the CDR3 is TGTGCCAGCACGGGACTAGCGGGAGGAGCCTCCTACGAGCAGTACTTC.

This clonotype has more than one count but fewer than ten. The CDR3 sequence is CASSLASSGTSTDTQYF. The CDR3 nucleotides are TGCGCCAGCAGCTTGGCCAGTAGCGGGACAAGCACAGATACGCAGTATTTT. The chain couples TRBV5-1 to TRBJ2-3, with 8 bases that match TRBD2. The CDR3 is made up of 17 amino acids. V shed 0 bases and J 0 bases; nucleotides not matched to a gene: 6. Germline V gene data show CDR1 as SGHRS and CDR2 as YFSETQ.

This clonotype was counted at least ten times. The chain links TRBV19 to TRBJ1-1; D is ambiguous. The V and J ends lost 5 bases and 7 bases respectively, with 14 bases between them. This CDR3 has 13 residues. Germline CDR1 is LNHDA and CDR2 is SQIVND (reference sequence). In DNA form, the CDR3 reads TGTGCCAGTAGTGCCACGCTGACCGGTGAAGCTTTCTTT. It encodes CASSATLTGEAFF.

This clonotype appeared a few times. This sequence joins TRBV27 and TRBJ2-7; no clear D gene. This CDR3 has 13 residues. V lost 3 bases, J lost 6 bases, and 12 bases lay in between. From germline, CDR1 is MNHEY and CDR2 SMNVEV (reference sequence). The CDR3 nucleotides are TGTGCCAGCAGTTTCGGTGACACAGCCGAGCAGTACTTC. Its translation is CASSFGDTAEQYF.

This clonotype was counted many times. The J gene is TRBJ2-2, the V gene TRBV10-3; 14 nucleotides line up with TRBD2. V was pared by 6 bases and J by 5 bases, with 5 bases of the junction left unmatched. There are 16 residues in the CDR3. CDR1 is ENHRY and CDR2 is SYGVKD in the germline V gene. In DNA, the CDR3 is TGTGCCATCAGGGGGACTAGCGGGAGAGGTACCGGGGAGCTGTTTTTT. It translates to CAIRGTSGRGTGELFF.

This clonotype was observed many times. CDR3 in amino acids: CAWSNSIFNQPQHF. The DNA of the CDR3 is TGTGCCTGGAGTAACAGTATTTTCAATCAGCCCCAGCATTTT. This rearrangement joins TRBV30 to TRBJ1-5; D unresolved. Germline-derived CDR1 and CDR2 are GTSNPN and SVGIG (reference sequence). The CDR3 contains 14 residues. The V gene lost 2 bases and the J gene lost 3 bases, with 11 bases spanning the gap.

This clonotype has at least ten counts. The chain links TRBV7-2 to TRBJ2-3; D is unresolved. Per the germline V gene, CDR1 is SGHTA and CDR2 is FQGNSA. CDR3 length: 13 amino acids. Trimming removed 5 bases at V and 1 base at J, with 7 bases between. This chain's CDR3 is CASSAWGTDTQYF. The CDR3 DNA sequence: TGTGCCAGCAGCGCGTGGGGCACAGATACGCAGTATTTT.